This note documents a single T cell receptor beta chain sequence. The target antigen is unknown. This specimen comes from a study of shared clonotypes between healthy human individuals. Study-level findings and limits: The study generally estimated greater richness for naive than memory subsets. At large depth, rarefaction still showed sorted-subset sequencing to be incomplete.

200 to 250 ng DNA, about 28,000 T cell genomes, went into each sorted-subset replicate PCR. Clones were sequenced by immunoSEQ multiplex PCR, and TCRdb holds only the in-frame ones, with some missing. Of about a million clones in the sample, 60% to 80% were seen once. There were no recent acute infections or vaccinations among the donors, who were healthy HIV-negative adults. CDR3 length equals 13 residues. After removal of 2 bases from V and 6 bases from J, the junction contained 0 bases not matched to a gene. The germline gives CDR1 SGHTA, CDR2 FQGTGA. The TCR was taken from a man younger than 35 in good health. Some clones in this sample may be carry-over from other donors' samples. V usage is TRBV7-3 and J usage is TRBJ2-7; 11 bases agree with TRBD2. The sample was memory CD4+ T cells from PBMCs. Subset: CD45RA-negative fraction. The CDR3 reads CASSLLAGGEQYF. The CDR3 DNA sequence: TGTGCCAGCAGCTTACTAGCGGGAGGCGAGCAGTACTTC. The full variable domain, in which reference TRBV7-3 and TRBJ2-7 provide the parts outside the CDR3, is GAGVSQTPSNKVTEKGKYVELRCDPISGHTALYWYRQSLGQGPEFLIYFQGTGAADDSGLPNDRFFAVRPEGSVSTLKIQRTERGDSAVYLCASSLLAGGEQYFGPGTRLTVT.